This is a list of T cell receptor beta chains from one sample in a study of type 1 regulatory T cells. TCRdb used MiXCR to reprocess the reads, holding one entry per CDR3 protein. The sample contains 68,000 or so distinct CDR3 sequences, around 49% of which appear only once. These receptors' antigens are unknown. Source material: cultured non-Tr1 T cells, either the whole culture or a sorted T cell fraction (not recorded which). These TCRs come from a human donor in good health. CDR3s include the opening cysteine and the closing phenylalanine or tryptophan. D genes are given only for firm matches. Clone size, where shown, is once, few, many, or a class for clones that have expanded.

d_call j_call clone_size v_call cdr3_nt cdr3_aa
TRBD1 TRBJ1-2 . TRBV12-3/TRBV12-4 TGTGCCAGCAGTACGGGACAGCACTATGACTACACCTTC CASSTGQHYDYTF
TRBD2 TRBJ2-3 . TRBV12-3/TRBV12-4 TGTGCCAGCAGTTTAGAAGGGGAAAGCGGGGGGCGGCGAGGCACAGATACGCAGTATTTT CASSLEGESGGRRGTDTQYF
TRBD2 TRBJ2-7 . TRBV12-3/TRBV12-4 TGTGCCAGCAGTGCGGGGGGCAGCTCCTACGAGCAGTACTTC CASSAGGSSYEQYF
. TRBJ2-7 . TRBV28 TGTGCCAGCAGTACGTACAGGGTTGGCGACGAGCAGTACTTC CASSTYRVGDEQYF
. TRBJ1-2 . TRBV28 TGTACCAGCAGCACCCAACACGGGGGTAACTATGGCTACACCTTC CTSSTQHGGNYGYTF
TRBD1 TRBJ1-3 . TRBV5-1 TGCGCCAGCAGCCGGACAGGGTCGAGGTCTGGAAACACCATATATTTT CASSRTGSRSGNTIYF
. TRBJ1-6 few TRBV6-1 TGTGCCAGCAGTCCGACGCATTCCAATTCACCCCTCCACTTT CASSPTHSNSPLHF
TRBD1 TRBJ2-5 many TRBV18 TGTGCCAGCTCACCACCGGGACAGCAAGAGACCCAGTACTTC CASSPPGQQETQYF
. TRBJ2-2 . TRBV6-1 TGTGCCAGCAGCAAGGGAACCGGGGAGCTGTTTTTT CASSKGTGELFF
. TRBJ1-2 few TRBV7-8 TGTGCCAGCAGCTTAGTATATAAGGGGGACTATGGCTACACCTTC CASSLVYKGDYGYTF
. TRBJ2-2 few TRBV7-3 TGTGCCAGCAGGGAGGGGGCTTGGAGCGGGGAGCTGTTTTTT CASREGAWSGELFF
. TRBJ2-3 few TRBV29-1 TGCAGCGTTGAAGGTGAATCCATAAAGTTCACGCAGTATTTT CSVEGESIKFTQYF
TRBD1 TRBJ1-2 . TRBV6-4 TGTGCCAGCAGTGACTCGAACAGGGGCGGTGGCTACACCTTC CASSDSNRGGGYTF
. TRBJ2-5 few TRBV7-9 TGTGCCAGCAGCTTAGGGTCGGGTGGTGAGACCCAGTACTTC CASSLGSGGETQYF
. TRBJ2-3 . TRBV18 TGTGCCAGCTCCCCGGGCACAGATACGCAGTATTTT CASSPGTDTQYF
. TRBJ1-2 . TRBV28 TGTGCCAGCAGGACGGGGACCGCACCCTTTGCAGGCTACACCTTC CASRTGTAPFAGYTF
TRBD2 TRBJ2-1 few TRBV4-2 TGTGCCAGCAGCCAAGGCTTGGGACGGGGGGGCCACAATGAGCAGTTCTTC CASSQGLGRGGHNEQFF
. TRBJ1-2 . TRBV4-2 TGTGCCAGCAGCCAAGGCTCCGGGTCCGGAGCCTATGGCTACACCTTC CASSQGSGSGAYGYTF
. TRBJ1-2 . TRBV18 TGTGCCAGCTCACCACTCGGGCAGGAGCACTATGGCTACACCTTC CASSPLGQEHYGYTF
TRBD2 TRBJ2-1 . TRBV20-1 TGCAGTTCCAATAAACTAGCGGGGGGGCCTAATGAGCAGTTCTTC CSSNKLAGGPNEQFF
TRBD2 TRBJ2-5 . TRBV20-1 TGCAGTGCCCACCGACTAGCGGGCCAAGAGACCCAGTACTTC CSAHRLAGQETQYF
. TRBJ2-1 . TRBV20-1 TGCAGTGCTAGGTTAGGGGATGAGCAGTTCTTC CSARLGDEQFF
. TRBJ2-1 . TRBV12-3/TRBV12-4 TGTGCCAGCAGTCCCCAGATCTACAATGAGCAGTTCTTC CASSPQIYNEQFF
TRBD2 TRBJ2-1 . TRBV18 TGTGCCAGCTTACCGGGACTAGCGGGGGGGCCTTATGATGAGCAGTTCTTC CASLPGLAGGPYDEQFF